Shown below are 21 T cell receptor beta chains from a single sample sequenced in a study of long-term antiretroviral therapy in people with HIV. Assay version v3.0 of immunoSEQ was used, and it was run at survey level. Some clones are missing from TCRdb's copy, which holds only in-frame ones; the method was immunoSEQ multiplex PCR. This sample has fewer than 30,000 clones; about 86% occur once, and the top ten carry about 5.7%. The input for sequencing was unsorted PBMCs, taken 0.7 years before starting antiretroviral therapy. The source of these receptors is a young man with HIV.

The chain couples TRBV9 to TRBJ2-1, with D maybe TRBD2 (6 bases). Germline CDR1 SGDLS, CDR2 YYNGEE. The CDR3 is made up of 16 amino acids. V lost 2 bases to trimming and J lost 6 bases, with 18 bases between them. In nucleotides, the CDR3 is TGTGCCAGCAGCGTGATGCTAGGAGGGCCTTCCAATGAGCAGTTCTTC. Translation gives CASSVMLGGPSNEQFF.

CDR3 coding DNA: TGTGCCAGCAGTTCCAGGACAGGCATGATCTACGAGCAGTACTTC. Translating gives CASSSRTGMIYEQYF. This chain joins TRBV28 and TRBJ2-7; TRBD1 aligns across 7 bases. Trimming at V came to 4 bases and at J to 3 bases, leaving 9 bases not matched to a gene. Germline V lookup: CDR1 MDHEN, CDR2 SYDVKM. The CDR3 has 15 amino acids.

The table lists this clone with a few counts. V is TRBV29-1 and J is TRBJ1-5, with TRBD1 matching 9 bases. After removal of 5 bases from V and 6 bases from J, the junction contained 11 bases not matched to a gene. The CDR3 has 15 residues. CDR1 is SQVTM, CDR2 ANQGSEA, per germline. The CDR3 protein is CSVPGQGPRGQPQHF. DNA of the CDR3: TGCAGCGTTCCGGGACAGGGACCGAGAGGTCAGCCCCAGCATTTT. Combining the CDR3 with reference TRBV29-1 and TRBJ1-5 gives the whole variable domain SAVISQKPSRDICQRGTSLTIQCQVDSQVTMMFWYRQQPGQSLTLIATANQGSEATYESGFVIDKFPISRPNLTFSTLTVSNMSPEDSSIYLCSVPGQGPRGQPQHFGDGTRLSIL.

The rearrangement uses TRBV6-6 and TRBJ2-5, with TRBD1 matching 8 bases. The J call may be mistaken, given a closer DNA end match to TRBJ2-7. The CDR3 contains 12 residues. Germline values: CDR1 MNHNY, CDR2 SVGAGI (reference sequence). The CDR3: CASSLGQDEQYF. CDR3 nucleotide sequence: TGTGCCAGCAGTTTGGGACAGGACGAGCAGTACTTC.

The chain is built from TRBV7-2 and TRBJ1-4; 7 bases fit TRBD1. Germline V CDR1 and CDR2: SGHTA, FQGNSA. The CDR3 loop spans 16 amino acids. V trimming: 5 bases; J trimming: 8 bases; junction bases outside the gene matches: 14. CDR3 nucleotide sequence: TGTGCCAGCAGCCCCCGGGACTTCAGGGGGGTCGAAAAACTGTTTTTT. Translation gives CASSPRDFRGVEKLFF.

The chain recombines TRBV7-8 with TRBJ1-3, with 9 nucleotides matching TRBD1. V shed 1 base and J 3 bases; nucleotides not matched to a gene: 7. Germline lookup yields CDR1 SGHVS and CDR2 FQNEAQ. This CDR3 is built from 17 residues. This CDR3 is CASSLGPPDRGGNTIYF. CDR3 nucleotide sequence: TGTGCCAGCAGCTTAGGACCTCCGGACAGGGGTGGAAACACCATATATTTT.

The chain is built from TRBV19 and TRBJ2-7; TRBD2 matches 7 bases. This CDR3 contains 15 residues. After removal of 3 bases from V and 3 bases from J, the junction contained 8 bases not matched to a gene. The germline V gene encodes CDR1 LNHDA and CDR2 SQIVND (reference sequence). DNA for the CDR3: TGTGCCAGTAGTATCTCTTTGGGGACTAACTACGAGCAGTACTTC. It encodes CASSISLGTNYEQYF. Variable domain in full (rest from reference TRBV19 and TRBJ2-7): DGGITQSPKYLFRKEGQNVTLSCEQNLNHDAMYWYRQDPGQGLRLIYYSQIVNDFQKGDIAEGYSVSREKKESFPLTVTSAQKNPTAFYLCASSISLGTNYEQYFGPGTRLTVT.

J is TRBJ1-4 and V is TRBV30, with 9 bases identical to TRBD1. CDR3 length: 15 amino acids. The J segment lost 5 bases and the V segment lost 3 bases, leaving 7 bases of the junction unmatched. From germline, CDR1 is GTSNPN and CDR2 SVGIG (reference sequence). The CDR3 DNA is TGTGCCTGGAGAAAACCGGGACAGGGAAATGAAAAACTGTTTTTT. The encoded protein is CAWRKPGQGNEKLFF.

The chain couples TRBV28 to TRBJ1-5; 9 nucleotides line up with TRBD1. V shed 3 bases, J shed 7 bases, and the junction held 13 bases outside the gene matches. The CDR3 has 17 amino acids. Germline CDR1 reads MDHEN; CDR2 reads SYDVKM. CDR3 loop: CASSFLTGGLVKQPQHF. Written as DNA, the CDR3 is TGTGCCAGCAGTTTCCTGACAGGGGGGTTGGTGAAACAGCCCCAGCATTTT.

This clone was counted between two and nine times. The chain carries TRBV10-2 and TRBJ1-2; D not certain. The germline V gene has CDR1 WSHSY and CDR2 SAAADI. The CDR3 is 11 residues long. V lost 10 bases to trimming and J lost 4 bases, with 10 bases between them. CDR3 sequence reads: CATSDGYGYTF. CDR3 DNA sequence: TGCGCCACCTCGGACGGCTATGGCTACACCTTC.

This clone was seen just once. The CDR3 region is CAWSGTGLSGNTIYF. The CDR3 coding sequence is TGTGCCTGGAGTGGGACAGGCCTCTCTGGAAACACCATATATTTT. This chain uses TRBV30 with TRBJ1-3; 7 nucleotides align to TRBD1. Per germline, CDR1 GTSNPN and CDR2 SVGIG (reference sequence). The V segment lost 1 base and the J segment 0 bases; nucleotides outside the gene matches: 3. This CDR3 is built from 15 residues.

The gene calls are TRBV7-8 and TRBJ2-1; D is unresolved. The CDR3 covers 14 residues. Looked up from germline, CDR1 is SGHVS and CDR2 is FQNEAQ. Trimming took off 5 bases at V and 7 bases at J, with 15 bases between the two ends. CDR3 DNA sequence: TGTGCCAGCAGCCGTAGTCAGTTGGTAAATGAGCAGTTCTTC. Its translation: CASSRSQLVNEQFF.

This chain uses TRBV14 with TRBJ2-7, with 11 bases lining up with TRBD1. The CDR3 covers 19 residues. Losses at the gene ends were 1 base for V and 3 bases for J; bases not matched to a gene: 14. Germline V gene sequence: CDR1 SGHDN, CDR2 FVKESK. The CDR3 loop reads CASSQARDRGKGKGYEQYF. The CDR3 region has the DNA TGTGCCAGCAGCCAAGCTCGGGACAGGGGGAAGGGGAAGGGCTACGAGCAGTACTTC.

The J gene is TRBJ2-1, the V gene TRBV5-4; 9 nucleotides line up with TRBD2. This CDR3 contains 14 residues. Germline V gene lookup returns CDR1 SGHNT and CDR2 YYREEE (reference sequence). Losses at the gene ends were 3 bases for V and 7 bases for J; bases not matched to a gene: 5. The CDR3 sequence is CASSSAGGPNEQFF. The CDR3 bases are TGTGCCAGCAGCTCGGCGGGGGGGCCGAATGAGCAGTTCTTC.

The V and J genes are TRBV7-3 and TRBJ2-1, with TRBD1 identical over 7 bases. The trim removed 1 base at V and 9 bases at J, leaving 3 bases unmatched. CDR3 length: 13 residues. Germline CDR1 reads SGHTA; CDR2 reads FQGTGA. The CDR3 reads CASSLSGQVEQFF. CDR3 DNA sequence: TGTGCCAGCAGCTTAAGTGGACAGGTTGAGCAGTTCTTC.

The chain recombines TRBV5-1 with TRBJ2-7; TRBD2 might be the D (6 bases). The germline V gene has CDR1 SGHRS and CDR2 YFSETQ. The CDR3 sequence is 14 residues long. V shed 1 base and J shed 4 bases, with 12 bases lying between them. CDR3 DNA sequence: TGCGCCAGCAGCTTGCTAGCGTTCTCTTACGAGCAGTACTTC. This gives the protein CASSLLAFSYEQYF.

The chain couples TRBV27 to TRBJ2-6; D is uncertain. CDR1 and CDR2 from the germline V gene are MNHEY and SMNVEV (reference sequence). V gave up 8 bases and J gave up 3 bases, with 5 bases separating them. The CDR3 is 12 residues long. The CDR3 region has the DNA TGTGCCAGCGGAAGTGGGGCCAACGTCCTGACTTTC. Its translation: CASGSGANVLTF.

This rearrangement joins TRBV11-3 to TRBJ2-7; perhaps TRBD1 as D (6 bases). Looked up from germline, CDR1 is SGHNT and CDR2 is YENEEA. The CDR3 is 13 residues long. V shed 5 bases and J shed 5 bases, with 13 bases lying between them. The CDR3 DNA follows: TGTGCCAGCAGCCCTTCAGGGGTAGACGAGCAGTACTTC. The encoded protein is CASSPSGVDEQYF.

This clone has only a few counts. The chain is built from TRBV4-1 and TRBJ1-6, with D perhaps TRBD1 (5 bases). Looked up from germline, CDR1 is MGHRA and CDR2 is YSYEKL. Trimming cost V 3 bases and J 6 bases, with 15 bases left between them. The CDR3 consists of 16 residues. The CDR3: CASSHQTQGINSPLHF. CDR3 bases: TGCGCCAGCAGCCATCAAACTCAGGGAATTAATTCACCCCTCCACTTT.

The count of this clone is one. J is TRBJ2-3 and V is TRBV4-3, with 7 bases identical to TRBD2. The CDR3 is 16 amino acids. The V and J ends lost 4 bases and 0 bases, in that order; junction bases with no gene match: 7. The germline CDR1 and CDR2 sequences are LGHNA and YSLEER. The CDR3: CASSPSLAESTDTQYF. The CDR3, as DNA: TGCGCCAGCAGCCCATCCCTAGCGGAGAGCACAGATACGCAGTATTTT.

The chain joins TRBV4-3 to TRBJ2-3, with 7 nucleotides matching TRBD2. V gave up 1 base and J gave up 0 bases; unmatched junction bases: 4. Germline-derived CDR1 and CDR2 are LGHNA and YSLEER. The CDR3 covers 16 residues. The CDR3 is CASSQGGGISTDTQYF. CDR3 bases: TGCGCCAGCAGCCAAGGGGGGGGTATTAGCACAGATACGCAGTATTTT.